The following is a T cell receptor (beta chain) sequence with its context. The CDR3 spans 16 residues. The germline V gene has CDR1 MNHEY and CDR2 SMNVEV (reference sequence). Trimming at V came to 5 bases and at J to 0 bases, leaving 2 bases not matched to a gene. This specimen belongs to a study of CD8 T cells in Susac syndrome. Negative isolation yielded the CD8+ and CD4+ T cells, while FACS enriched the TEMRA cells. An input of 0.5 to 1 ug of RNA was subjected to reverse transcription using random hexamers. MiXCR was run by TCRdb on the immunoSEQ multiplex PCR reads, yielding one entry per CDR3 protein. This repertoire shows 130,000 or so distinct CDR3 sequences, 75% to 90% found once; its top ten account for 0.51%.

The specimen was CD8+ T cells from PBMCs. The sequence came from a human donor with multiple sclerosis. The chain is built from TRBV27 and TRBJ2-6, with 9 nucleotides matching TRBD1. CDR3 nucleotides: TGTGCCAGCAGTATGGGACAGGGCTCTGGGGCCAACGTCCTGACTTTC. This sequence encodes CASSMGQGSGANVLTF.